This is a list of T cell receptor beta chains from one sample in a study of response to subunit inactivated influenza vaccine. Each CDR3 protein gets one entry after TCRdb re-called the RT-PCR reads with MiXCR. The repertoire consists of about 540,000 distinct CDR3 sequences, with less than 25% occurring once and the leading ten covering under 3.5%. Separately, the same data were catalogued under a study of T cells expressing NK-cell markers.

The sequencing used CD4+ T cells sorted from PBMCs, collected 11 to 12 days after vaccination. All receptors derive from a middle-aged man who received an inactivated influenza vaccine. CDR3s include the opening cysteine and the closing phenylalanine or tryptophan. The D gene is left open where the match is weak. Clone sizes are given selectively: once, few, many, or a class where the clone is expanded.

v_call	clone_size	d_call	j_call	cdr3_aa	cdr3_nt
TRBV29-1	few	TRBD2	TRBJ2-5	CSVGGGGPQETQYF	TGCAGCGTTGGTGGCGGGGGTCCGCAAGAGACCCAGTACTTC
TRBV7-3	.	.	TRBJ2-3	CASSLGFETDTQYF	TGTGCCAGCAGCTTAGGATTTGAAACAGATACGCAGTATTTT
TRBV6-5	.	TRBD2	TRBJ2-2	CASSYSLAGGPSGELFF	TGTGCCAGCAGTTACTCGCTAGCGGGAGGGCCTAGCGGGGAGCTGTTTTTT
TRBV29-1	few	TRBD1	TRBJ2-1	CSARDRGRNEQFF	TGCAGCGCCAGGGACAGGGGGCGGAATGAGCAGTTCTTC
TRBV12-3/TRBV12-4	few	.	TRBJ2-3	CASRRGRGADTQYF	TGTGCCAGCCGTCGGGGGAGGGGGGCAGATACGCAGTATTTT
TRBV4-3	.	TRBD1	TRBJ1-6	CASSHIAGTGVSPLHF	TGCGCCAGCAGCCATATCGCCGGGACAGGGGTTTCACCCCTCCACTTT
TRBV3-1	few	TRBD1	TRBJ2-1	CASSLAGTGRDEQFF	TGTGCCAGCAGCCTGGCCGGGACAGGGAGAGATGAGCAGTTCTTC
TRBV4-2	many	.	TRBJ2-7	CASSQEGGKSYEQYF	TGTGCCAGCAGCCAAGAAGGCGGGAAATCCTACGAGCAGTACTTC
TRBV4-2	.	.	TRBJ1-2	CASSQVAGSPRGYTF	TGTGCCAGCAGCCAAGTGGCAGGCTCCCCGAGGGGCTACACCTTC
TRBV2	few	.	TRBJ2-5	CASSATVQETQYF	TGTGCCAGCAGCGCGACAGTCCAAGAGACCCAGTACTTC
TRBV9	few	TRBD1	TRBJ2-5	CASSARGQGGQETQYF	TGTGCCAGCAGCGCACGGGGACAGGGAGGGCAAGAGACCCAGTACTTC
TRBV4-3	few	.	TRBJ2-2	CASSQDLGLRAGAGELFF	TGCGCCAGCAGCCAAGATCTAGGCTTGCGGGCTGGGGCCGGGGAGCTGTTTTTT
TRBV12-3/TRBV12-4	.	.	TRBJ1-6	CASRPAAGFGSPLHF	TGTGCCAGCAGACCAGCCGCAGGGTTCGGTTCACCCCTCCACTTT
TRBV15	.	.	TRBJ2-5	CATSRAGGTKTQYF	TGTGCCACCAGCAGAGCGGGGGGCACGAAGACCCAGTACTTC
TRBV5-6	.	.	TRBJ2-7	CASTIGRASYEQYF	TGTGCCAGCACCATCGGACGGGCCTCCTACGAGCAGTACTTC
TRBV20-1	.	.	TRBJ2-7	CSANGDGSSYEQYF	TGCAGTGCGAATGGGGACGGGAGCTCCTACGAGCAGTACTTC
TRBV6-2/TRBV6-3	.	.	TRBJ2-1	CASAGPVGNEQFF	TGTGCCAGCGCGGGGCCAGTTGGGAATGAGCAGTTCTTC
TRBV5-1	.	TRBD2	TRBJ2-3	CASSFTTLLADRADTQYF	TGCGCCAGCAGCTTTACGACACTACTAGCGGACCGGGCAGATACGCAGTATTTT
TRBV12-3/TRBV12-4	.	.	TRBJ2-3	CASSSGWMGTDTQYF	TGTGCCAGCAGCTCCGGGTGGATGGGCACAGATACGCAGTATTTT
TRBV7-9	many	.	TRBJ1-2	CASSLDGGAASYGYTF	TGTGCCAGCAGCTTAGACGGCGGCGCAGCCTCCTATGGCTACACCTTC
TRBV18	.	.	TRBJ2-3	CASSPPIGKTGSDTQYF	TGTGCCAGCTCACCACCTATAGGGAAGACGGGGTCAGATACGCAGTATTTT
TRBV20-1	.	TRBD2	TRBJ2-1	CSASAGASGYNEQFF	TGCAGTGCTAGTGCCGGGGCTAGCGGCTACAATGAGCAGTTCTTC
TRBV5-5	.	TRBD1	TRBJ2-5	CASSSGTGGEETQYF	TGTGCCAGCAGCTCCGGGACAGGGGGCGAAGAGACCCAGTACTTC
TRBV30	.	.	TRBJ2-7	CACASVAPIYEQYF	TGTGCCTGCGCCTCCGTTGCCCCGATATACGAGCAGTACTTC
TRBV5-1	.	.	TRBJ2-1	CASSPPASNNNEQFF	TGCGCCAGCAGCCCCCCCGCTAGTAATAACAATGAGCAGTTCTTC
TRBV6-2/TRBV6-3	.	TRBD1	TRBJ1-5	CASSRDRGFNPQHF	TGTGCCAGCAGCAGGGACAGGGGCTTCAATCCCCAGCATTTT
TRBV29-1	.	TRBD1	TRBJ2-5	CSGGTGSETQYF	TGCAGCGGAGGGACAGGGTCCGAGACCCAGTACTTC
TRBV28	few	.	TRBJ2-3	CASSLASSVSNTDTQYF	TGTGCCAGCAGTCTGGCTTCTAGCGTTTCGAACACAGATACGCAGTATTTT
TRBV12-5	once	TRBD2	TRBJ2-2	CASGFAVGLAGPGELFF	TGTGCTAGTGGTTTCGCAGTTGGTCTAGCGGGACCCGGGGAGCTGTTTTTT
TRBV5-1	few	TRBD1	TRBJ2-3	CASGNRGAGTDTQYF	TGCGCCAGCGGCAACAGGGGCGCCGGCACAGATACGCAGTATTTT
TRBV2	.	.	TRBJ2-4	CASSGGAKNIQYF	TGTGCCAGCAGTGGGGGAGCCAAAAACATTCAGTACTTC